Listed here are 27 T cell receptor beta chains from one sample, sequenced in a study of tumor and adjacent non-tumor tissue in lung cancer. RNA was extracted from bulk tissue without any cell sorting. Distant lung tissue was collected more than 3 cm away from the tumor edge. Three rounds of nested PCR, following a modified ARM-PCR protocol, produced the TCRbeta library. TCRdb recomputed calls from the multiplex PCR reads with MiXCR, one row per CDR3 protein. This table has 98,000 or so distinct CDR3 sequences, around three quarters appearing once. Source material: distant non-tumor lung tissue. The receptor set was obtained from a man in his sixties with small cell lung cancer.

As regards this clonotype: Relative to the germline gene, one junction end is altered; a read error may explain this. This rearrangement joins TRBV4-2 to TRBJ2-1, with a weak D call TRBD2 (5 bases). From germline, CDR1 is LGHNA and CDR2 YNFKEQ. This CDR3 region has 17 residues. The CDR3 sequence: CGSSQDLTGKGYNEQFF. The CDR3 region has the DNA TGTGGCAGCAGCCAAGATTTAACCGGGAAAGGGTACAATGAGCAGTTCTTC.

To note about this clonotype: At one end, the junction sequence differs from germline, possibly due to a read error. The chain joins TRBV11-2 to TRBJ2-1; either TRBD1 or TRBD2 may fit D (5 bases each). The CDR3 contains 14 residues. Per the germline V gene, CDR1 is SGHAT and CDR2 is FQNNGV. The DNA of the CDR3 is TGTACCAGCAGCTGGGACGTACGGTATAATGAGCAGTTCTTC. It specifies CTSSWDVRYNEQFF.

About this clonotype itself: Possible read error: a much larger clone is one base away. The missing conserved phenylalanine or tryptophan at the end of this CDR3 makes a read error likely. This chain joins TRBV12-3 or TRBV12-4 and TRBJ2-7; maybe TRBD2 (5 bases). CDR3 size: 13 residues. Trimming cost V 5 bases and J 2 bases, with 10 bases left between them. The CDR3 sequence is CASSPGVAYEQYI. In nucleotides, the CDR3 is TGTGCCAGCAGTCCCGGGGTTGCCTACGAGCAGTACATC.

With respect to this clonotype: The germline gene is not matched at one end of the junction; a read error may be the cause. The rearrangement joins TRBV11-1 to TRBJ2-1, with a possible D match to TRBD2 (5 bases). CDR1 is SGHAT and CDR2 is FQDESV in the germline V gene (reference sequence). The CDR3 consists of 15 residues. The CDR3 is CASSLALAANNEHFF. The CDR3, as DNA: TGTGCTAGCAGCTTAGCGCTAGCAGCAAACAATGAGCATTTCTTC.

In regard to this clonotype: Mismatch with germline at one junction end may stem from a read error. This sequence joins TRBV12-3 or TRBV12-4 and TRBJ2-1, with 10 bases aligning to TRBD2. The CDR3 has 15 amino acids. The CDR3 here is CANSPGLADYNEQFF. Written as DNA, the CDR3 is TGTGCCAACAGCCCCGGACTAGCGGATTACAATGAGCAATTCTTC.

As for this clonotype: A read error may produce the germline difference seen at one junction end. The J gene is TRBJ2-5, the V gene TRBV11-2, with unresolved D. The CDR3 spans 11 residues. The germline V gene encodes CDR1 SGHAT and CDR2 FQNNGV. Here the CDR3 DNA reads TGTGCCAACAGCTTAGAAGGGACCCAGTACTTC. Protein: CANSLEGTQYF.

Turning to this clonotype: A much larger clone lies one base from this, so it may be a read error. The chain is built from TRBV6-4 and TRBJ2-2; D is possibly TRBD1 (6 bases). Trimming took off 10 bases at V and 7 bases at J, with 16 bases between the two ends. Germline V gene data show CDR1 as MRHNA and CDR2 as SNTAGT. The CDR3 extends over 13 amino acids. The DNA for the CDR3 is TGTGCCACCCGGACAGTGGGCATCGGGGAGCTGTTTTTT. Translated, it gives CATRTVGIGELFF.

The V and J genes are TRBV4-1 and TRBJ2-5; D is uncertain. The V gene lost 9 bases and the J gene lost 1 base, with 12 bases spanning the gap. The CDR3 runs 13 residues. CDR1 is MGHRA, CDR2 YSYEKL, per germline. As DNA, the CDR3 is TGCGCCAGGAACCGAGATCCCCAAGAGACCCAGTACTTC. Translated: CARNRDPQETQYF.

This clonotype occurred many times. The gene calls are TRBV5-1 and TRBJ2-7, with 14 bases that match TRBD2. The CDR3 runs 14 residues. J lost 7 bases, V lost 5 bases, and 5 bases had no gene match. Germline V gene sequence: CDR1 SGHRS, CDR2 YFSETQ. CDR3 coding DNA: TGCGCCAGCAGTCCGGGACTAGCGGGAGTTGAGCAGTACTTC. It yields the protein CASSPGLAGVEQYF.

The gene calls are TRBV5-1 and TRBJ2-1; D might be TRBD1 or TRBD2, each matching 5 bases. V shed 2 bases and J shed 6 bases, with 15 bases lying between them. Germline lookup yields CDR1 SGHRS and CDR2 YFSETQ. This CDR3 contains 15 residues. The CDR3 DNA reads TGCGCCAGCAGCTTAGGGGCCCGGGGAGCCAATGAGCAGTTCTTC. Its translation is CASSLGARGANEQFF.

V gene TRBV7-8 combines with J gene TRBJ2-3; D remains unclear. There are 16 residues in the CDR3. Germline V gives CDR1 SGHVS, CDR2 FQNEAQ. V was trimmed by 0 bases and J by 5 bases, leaving 15 bases between them. The CDR3 here is CASSLALVVALDTQYF. The DNA of the CDR3 is TGTGCCAGCAGCTTAGCGTTGGTGGTGGCGTTAGATACGCAGTATTTT.

A few counts support this clonotype. Compared with germline, one end of the junction differs, possibly owing to a read error. V usage is TRBV5-4 and J usage is TRBJ2-6, with a weak D call TRBD1 (5 bases). Germline CDR1 SGHNT, CDR2 YYREEE (reference sequence). The CDR3 has 16 residues. The DNA for the CDR3 is TGTGCCAGCAGCTTGTTTGGAGCACTTGGGGCCAACGTCTTGACTTTC. Amino acid sequence: CASSLFGALGANVLTF.

On this clonotype: Since the CDR3 does not end with the conserved phenylalanine or tryptophan, this likely comes from a read error. The chain joins TRBV6-6 to TRBJ1-2; 9 bases are a match to TRBD1. CDR3 length: 14 residues. Germline lookup yields CDR1 MNHNY and CDR2 SVGAGI (reference sequence). The V segment lost 7 bases and the J segment 3 bases; nucleotides outside the gene matches: 6. CDR3 loop: CASIQQGADYGYTY. DNA for the CDR3: TGTGCCAGCATCCAACAGGGGGCAGACTATGGCTACACCTAC.

This clonotype was picked up many times. This chain links TRBV30 with TRBJ2-1; D is unresolved. Trimming removed 0 bases from V and 8 bases from J, with 17 bases in between. This CDR3 region has 15 residues. In germline, CDR1 is GTSNPN, CDR2 SVGIG (reference sequence). In DNA form, the CDR3 reads TGTGCCTGGAGTGTCCTCTCGGCTCCCTGGGATGAGCAGTTCTTC. Protein product: CAWSVLSAPWDEQFF.

The chain combines TRBV6-5 with TRBJ2-6; 11 bases agree with TRBD1. Germline V gives CDR1 MNHEY, CDR2 SVGAGI. V dropped 4 bases and J dropped 0; count of bases not matched to a gene: 2. CDR3 length: 17 residues. DNA for the CDR3: TGTGCCAGCAGTTTCGGGACAGGGGGCTCTGGGGCCAACGTCCTGACTTTC. Its protein is CASSFGTGGSGANVLTF.

Worth noting for this clonotype: The conserved final phenylalanine or tryptophan is absent from the CDR3, which likely points to a read error. The chain employs TRBV7-9 and TRBJ1-2; D ambiguous. The CDR3 contains 14 residues. The germline gives CDR1 SEHNR, CDR2 FQNEAQ (reference sequence). CDR3 sequence: CANSSTAGHYGYTI. The CDR3 DNA is TGTGCCAACAGCTCAACAGCGGGCCACTATGGCTACACCATC.

The chain carries TRBV11-1 and TRBJ2-7, with D maybe TRBD2 (6 bases). Trimming shortened V by 8 bases and J by 4 bases, and 12 bases separated the two germline ends. The germline gives CDR1 SGHAT, CDR2 FQDESV (reference sequence). CDR3 length equals 12 residues. CDR3 protein: CASLARRYEQYV. For the CDR3, the DNA is TGTGCCAGCCTAGCGCGGCGGTACGAGCAGTACGTC.

This clonotype was seen repeatedly, ten times or more. J is TRBJ2-1 and V is TRBV7-8, with 11 nucleotides matching TRBD2. The J segment lost 9 bases and the V segment lost 3 bases, leaving 7 bases of the junction unmatched. This CDR3 spans 15 amino acids. Per the germline V gene, CDR1 is SGHVS and CDR2 is FQNEAQ. The CDR3 nucleotides are TGTGCCAGCAGCTTGCAACTAGCGGGAGTAACTGAGCAGTTCTTC. This codes for CASSLQLAGVTEQFF.

As regards this clonotype: One end of the junction fails to match germline, which may point to a read error. The V call is TRBV12-3 or TRBV12-4, the J call TRBJ1-2; a possible D gene is TRBD1 (6 bases). CDR3 length: 14 amino acids. The CDR3 sequence: CACSNSRPGVGYTF. CDR3 nucleotide sequence: TGTGCCTGCAGTAATTCCCGCCCAGGGGTTGGCTACACCTTC.

About this clonotype itself: In this CDR3 the conserved last residue, phenylalanine or tryptophan, is missing, so a read error is likely. The V gene is TRBV5-4, the J gene TRBJ2-7; D is unclear. Germline V gene sequence: CDR1 SGHNT, CDR2 YYREEE (reference sequence). This CDR3 contains 14 residues. With 4 bases removed from V and 5 bases from J, the gap between germline ends came to 16 bases. The CDR3 nucleotides are TGTGCCAGCAGCATTCCAGGATACGGCCACGAGCAGTACATC. Amino acid sequence: CASSIPGYGHEQYI.

The chain carries TRBV7-9 and TRBJ2-5; 7 nucleotides line up with TRBD2. Germline V gene sequence: CDR1 SEHNR, CDR2 FQNEAQ (reference sequence). J was trimmed by 1 base and V by 7 bases; bases with no gene match: 6. The CDR3 covers 14 residues. The CDR3 nucleotides are TGTGCCAGCATCTTGCTAGCGGTCCAAGAGACCCAGTACTTC. Its translation: CASILLAVQETQYF.

Comment on this clonotype: At one of its ends the junction is not consistent with the germline gene, which may arise from a read error. CDR3 protein: CDSSEGFFTDTQYF. CDR3 sequence (DNA): TGTGACAGCAGTGAAGGATTCTTCACAGATACGCAGTATTTT. The gene calls are TRBV6-1 and TRBJ2-3; no clear D. CDR3 length equals 14 residues. Germline values: CDR1 MNHNS, CDR2 SASEGT.

This clonotype was counted ten times or more. The V call is TRBV20-1, the J call TRBJ1-4; 7 bases are shared with TRBD1. This CDR3 is 14 amino acids long. J was trimmed by 6 bases and V by 5 bases; bases with no gene match: 9. Germline-derived CDR1 and CDR2 are DFQATT and SNEGSKA (reference sequence). The CDR3 coding sequence is TGCAGTGCTTTACGACAGGGATCGTATGAAAAACTGTTTTTT. Its protein is CSALRQGSYEKLFF.

This chain connects TRBV6-5 to TRBJ1-1; 7 bases map to TRBD1. Per germline, CDR1 MNHEY and CDR2 SVGAGI. The trim removed 7 bases at V and 3 bases at J, leaving 8 bases unmatched. This CDR3 is 14 amino acids long. The chain's CDR3 is CASNCQGVDTEAFF. In DNA, the CDR3 is TGTGCCAGCAACTGCCAGGGGGTGGACACTGAAGCTTTCTTT.

Ten or more counts support this clonotype. The rearrangement links TRBV5-4 to TRBJ2-5, with 7 bases aligning to TRBD2. CDR1 SGHNT and CDR2 YYREEE come from the germline V gene (reference sequence). The CDR3 is made up of 14 amino acids. V was pared by 2 bases and J by 3 bases, with 4 bases of the junction left unmatched. The CDR3 bases are TGTGCCAGCAGCTTCGGGGGAGGGGAAGAGACCCAGTACTTC. This encodes CASSFGGGEETQYF.

Worth noting for this clonotype: A read error may explain this, as a much larger clone is one base away. The V and J genes are TRBV4-1 and TRBJ2-7; 10 bases fit TRBD1. CDR1 MGHRA and CDR2 YSYEKL come from the germline V gene. After removal of 2 bases from V and 0 bases from J, the junction contained 7 bases not matched to a gene. This CDR3 contains 17 residues. CDR3 DNA: TGCGCCAGCAGCCAAATGAGAGGGACAGGGGACTCCTACGAGCAGTACTTC. Protein sequence: CASSQMRGTGDSYEQYF.

This clonotype was seen repeatedly, ten times or more. This chain connects TRBV30 to TRBJ1-2, with 9 nucleotides matching TRBD1. The ends lost 2 bases at V and 2 bases at J; junction bases unmatched: 9. From germline, CDR1 is GTSNPN and CDR2 SVGIG (reference sequence). The CDR3 has 16 residues. The CDR3 DNA reads as TGTGCCTGGAGTTCCGACGGGACAGGGTTAAACTATGGCTACACCTTC. Translating it yields CAWSSDGTGLNYGYTF.